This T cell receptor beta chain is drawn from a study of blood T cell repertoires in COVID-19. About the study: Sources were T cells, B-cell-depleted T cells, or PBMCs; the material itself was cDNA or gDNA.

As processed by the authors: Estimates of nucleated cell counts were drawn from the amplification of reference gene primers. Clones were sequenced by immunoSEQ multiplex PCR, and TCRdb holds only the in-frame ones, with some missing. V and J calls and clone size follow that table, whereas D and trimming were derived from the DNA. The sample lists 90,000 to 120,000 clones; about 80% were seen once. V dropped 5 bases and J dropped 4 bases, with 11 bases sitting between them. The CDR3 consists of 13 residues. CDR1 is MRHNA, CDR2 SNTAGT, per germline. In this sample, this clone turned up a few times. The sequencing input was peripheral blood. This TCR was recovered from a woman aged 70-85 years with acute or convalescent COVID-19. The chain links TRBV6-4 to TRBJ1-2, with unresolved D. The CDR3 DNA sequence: TGTGCCAGCAGTCGAACAGAACTCTATGGCTACACCTTC. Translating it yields CASSRTELYGYTF.